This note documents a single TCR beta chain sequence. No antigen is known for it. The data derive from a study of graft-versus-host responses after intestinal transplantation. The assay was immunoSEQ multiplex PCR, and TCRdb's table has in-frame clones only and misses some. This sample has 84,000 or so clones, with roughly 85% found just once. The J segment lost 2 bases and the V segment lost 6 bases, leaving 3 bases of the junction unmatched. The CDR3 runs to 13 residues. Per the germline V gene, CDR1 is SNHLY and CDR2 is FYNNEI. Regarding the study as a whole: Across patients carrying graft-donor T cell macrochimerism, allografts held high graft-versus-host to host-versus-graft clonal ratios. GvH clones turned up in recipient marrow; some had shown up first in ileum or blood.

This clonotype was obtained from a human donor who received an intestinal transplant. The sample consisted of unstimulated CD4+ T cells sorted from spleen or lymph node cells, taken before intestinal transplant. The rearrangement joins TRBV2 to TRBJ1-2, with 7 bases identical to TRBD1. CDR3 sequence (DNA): TGTGCCAGCAGAGTGGACAGGAACTATGGCTACACCTTC. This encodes CASRVDRNYGYTF.